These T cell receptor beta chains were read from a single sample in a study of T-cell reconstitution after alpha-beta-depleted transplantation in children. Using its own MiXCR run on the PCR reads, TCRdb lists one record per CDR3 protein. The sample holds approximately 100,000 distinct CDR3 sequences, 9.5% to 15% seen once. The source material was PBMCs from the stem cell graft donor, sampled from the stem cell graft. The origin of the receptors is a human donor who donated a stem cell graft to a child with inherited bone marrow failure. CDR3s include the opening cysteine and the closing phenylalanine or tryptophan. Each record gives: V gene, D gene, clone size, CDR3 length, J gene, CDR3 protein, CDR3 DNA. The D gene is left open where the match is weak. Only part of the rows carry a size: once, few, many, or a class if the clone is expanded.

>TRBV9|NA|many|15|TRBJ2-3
CASSVMGSSVDTQYF
TGTGCCAGCAGCGTGATGGGCTCCTCTGTAGATACGCAGTATTTT
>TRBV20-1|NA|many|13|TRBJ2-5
CSARVWAQETQYF
TGCAGTGCTAGGGTGTGGGCCCAAGAGACCCAGTACTTC
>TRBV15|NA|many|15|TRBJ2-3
CATSPTGFSTDTQYF
TGTGCCACCAGCCCAACAGGGTTTTCCACAGATACGCAGTATTTT
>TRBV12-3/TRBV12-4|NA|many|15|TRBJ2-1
CASSFSGTYYNEQFF
TGTGCCAGCAGTTTCTCCGGGACTTACTACAATGAGCAGTTCTTC
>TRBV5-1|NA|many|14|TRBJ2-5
CASSFDESRETQYF
TGCGCCAGCAGCTTCGATGAATCAAGAGAGACCCAGTACTTC
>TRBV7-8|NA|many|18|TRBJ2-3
CASSSARMALGSTDTQYF
TGTGCCAGCAGCTCAGCCAGGATGGCACTCGGTAGCACAGATACGCAGTATTTT
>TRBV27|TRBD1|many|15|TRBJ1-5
CASSLYRGQYQPQHF
TGTGCCAGCAGTTTGTACAGGGGGCAGTATCAGCCCCAGCATTTT
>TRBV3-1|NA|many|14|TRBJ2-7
CASSQVRVGREQYF
TGTGCCAGCAGCCAAGTACGCGTGGGCCGCGAGCAGTACTTC
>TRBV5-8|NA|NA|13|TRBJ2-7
CASGPRHDFEQYF
TGTGCCAGCGGACCCAGGCACGACTTCGAGCAGTACTTC
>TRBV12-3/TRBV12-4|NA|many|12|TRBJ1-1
CASSPDSSEAFF
TGTGCCAGCAGTCCTGACAGTTCCGAAGCTTTCTTT
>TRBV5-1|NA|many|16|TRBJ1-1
CASSPEIPLLGPEAFF
TGCGCCAGCAGCCCGGAAATACCCTTACTGGGCCCGGAAGCTTTCTTT
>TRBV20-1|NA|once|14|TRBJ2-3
CSANRGTSTDTQYF
TGCAGTGCAAATCGGGGGACCTCCACAGATACGCAGTATTTT
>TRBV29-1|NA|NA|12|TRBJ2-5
CSVGRWGETQYF
TGCAGCGTTGGTCGGTGGGGAGAGACCCAGTACTTC
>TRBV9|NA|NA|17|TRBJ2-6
CASSPRTGNSGANVLTF
TGTGCCAGCAGCCCACGAACAGGGAACTCTGGGGCCAACGTCCTGACTTTC
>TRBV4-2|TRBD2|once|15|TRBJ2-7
CASSRTTSEAYEQYF
TGTGCCAGCAGCCGAACGACTAGCGAGGCCTACGAGCAGTACTTC
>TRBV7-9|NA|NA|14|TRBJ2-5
CASSLRERQETQYF
TGTGCCAGCAGCTTAAGGGAGCGCCAAGAGACCCAGTACTTC
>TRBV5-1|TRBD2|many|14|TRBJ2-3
CASSLTSAGDTQYF
TGCGCCAGCAGCTTGACTAGCGCGGGAGATACGCAGTATTTT
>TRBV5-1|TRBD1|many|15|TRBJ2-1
CASSPRDRSYNEQFF
TGCGCCAGCAGTCCTCGGGACAGGTCCTACAATGAGCAGTTCTTC
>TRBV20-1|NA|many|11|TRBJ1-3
CGGSNGNTIYF
TGCGGGGGATCTAATGGAAACACCATATATTTT
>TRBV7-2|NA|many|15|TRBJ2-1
CASSPTLDSYNEQFF
TGTGCCAGCAGCCCTACCTTGGACAGTTACAATGAGCAGTTCTTC
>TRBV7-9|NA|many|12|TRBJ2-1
CASRFRGLEQFF
TGTGCCAGCAGGTTCCGGGGTCTCGAGCAGTTCTTC
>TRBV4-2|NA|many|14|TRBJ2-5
CASSQGQLQETQYF
TGTGCCAGCAGCCAAGGGCAGCTCCAAGAGACCCAGTACTTC
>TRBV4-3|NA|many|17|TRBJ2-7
CASSQGVYQGPPYEQYF
TGCGCCAGCAGCCAAGGCGTGTACCAGGGGCCCCCCTACGAGCAGTACTTC
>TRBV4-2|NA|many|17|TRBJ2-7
CASSQGHTLSSAYEQYF
TGTGCCAGCAGCCAAGGCCACACACTCTCTAGCGCCTACGAGCAGTACTTC
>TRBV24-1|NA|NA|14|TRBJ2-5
CATSDVGLRETQYF
TGTGCCACCAGTGATGTGGGCCTAAGGGAGACCCAGTACTTC
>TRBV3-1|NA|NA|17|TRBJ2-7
CASSKQPPATGTYEQYF
TGTGCCAGCAGCAAGCAGCCTCCTGCGACAGGAACCTACGAGCAGTACTTC
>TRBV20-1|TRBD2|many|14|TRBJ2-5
CSARETSGGETQYF
TGCAGTGCTAGAGAAACTAGCGGGGGGGAGACCCAGTACTTC
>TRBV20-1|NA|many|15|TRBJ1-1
CSARDGAGWPQEAFF
TGCAGTGCTAGAGATGGGGCAGGGTGGCCTCAAGAAGCTTTCTTT
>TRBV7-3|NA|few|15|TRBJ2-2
CASSLTQGRAGELFF
TGTGCCAGCAGCTTAACTCAGGGAAGGGCCGGGGAGCTGTTTTTT
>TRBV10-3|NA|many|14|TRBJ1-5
CAISEGSGNQPQHF
TGTGCCATCAGTGAAGGGTCCGGGAATCAGCCCCAGCATTTT